The next 23 T cell receptor beta chains were all read from a single sample in a study of spatial heterogeneity in lung cancer. Time point specified: sample taken at primary tumor resection. From the 5' RACE reads, TCRdb called clonotypes with MiXCR, one entry per CDR3 protein. The table lists about 2,800 distinct CDR3 sequences, over 6.5% of them singletons. The source was normal lung tissue next to the tumor, collected at surgery. Source of these receptors: a female donor with early-stage non-small cell lung cancer.

Within the sample, this clonotype is medium-sized. The CDR3 sequence: CSVERLAGGGEQFF. The CDR3 nucleotides read TGCAGCGTTGAAAGGCTAGCGGGTGGGGGAGAGCAGTTCTTC. The rearrangement links TRBV29-1 to TRBJ2-1; 8 bases match TRBD2. The CDR3 is 14 amino acids. J gave up 10 bases and V 2 bases, and 10 bases lay outside the gene matches. The V gene's germline CDR1 is SQVTM and CDR2 ANQGSEA.

CDR3 in DNA: TGTGCCACCAGCTTCGTCAGGGGTGGCGAGCAGTACGTC. Translation: CATSFVRGGEQYV. V is TRBV15 and J is TRBJ2-7; maybe TRBD1 (6 bases). CDR1 is LNHNV and CDR2 is YYDKDF in the germline V gene (reference sequence). V dropped 5 bases and J dropped 6 bases, with 14 bases sitting between them. This CDR3 is 13 amino acids long.

This clonotype was seen more than once but under ten times. The chain has TRBV7-3 and TRBJ2-5; no definite D call. Trimming left V 6 bases short and J 4 bases short, with 18 bases between. CDR1 and CDR2 from the germline V gene are SGHTA and FQGTGA. CDR3 length: 15 residues. CDR3 residues: CASRTTGPLGETQYF. CDR3 coding DNA: TGTGCCAGCAGGACGACCGGACCCTTGGGAGAGACCCAGTACTTC.

On this clonotype itself: In this CDR3 the conserved last residue, phenylalanine or tryptophan, is missing, so a read error is likely. This chain joins TRBV4-2 and TRBJ2-1, with D possibly called TRBD1 or TRBD2 (6 bases each). This CDR3 region has 15 residues. CDR1 is LGHNA, CDR2 YNFKEQ, per germline. CDR3 residues: CASSPLVGGWNGQFL. CDR3 bases: TGTGCCAGCAGCCCCCTGGTAGGGGGGTGGAATGGGCAGTTCCTC.

This clonotype is termed medium-sized. The CDR3 sequence is CASSLAGTSGRTEQFF. The CDR3 nucleotides read TGTGCCAGCAGCTTGGCCGGGACTAGCGGGAGGACTGAGCAGTTCTTC. V is TRBV7-3 and J is TRBJ2-1; 15 bases map to TRBD2. The trim removed 3 bases at V and 9 bases at J, leaving 6 bases unmatched. Per germline, CDR1 SGHTA and CDR2 FQGTGA. This CDR3 has 16 amino acids.

Relative to its sample, this clonotype is medium-sized. DNA for the CDR3: TGTGCCAGCAGCAGGAGGGCGGGGTCGGAGACCCAGTACTTC. As protein: CASSRRAGSETQYF. J is TRBJ2-5 and V is TRBV6-5; a possible D gene is TRBD2 (6 bases). Per the germline V gene, CDR1 is MNHEY and CDR2 is SVGAGI. The CDR3 has 14 amino acids. Trimming pared 6 bases from V and 5 bases from J, leaving 16 bases between.

This clonotype was counted ten times or more. For the CDR3, the DNA is TGTGCCAGCAGCTTGGCAGATACGCAGTATTTT. Amino acid sequence: CASSLADTQYF. The chain joins TRBV5-4 to TRBJ2-3; unclear D gene. The CDR3 loop spans 11 amino acids. Germline V lookup: CDR1 SGHNT, CDR2 YYREEE (reference sequence). Trimming stripped 0 bases from V and 4 bases from J, with 0 bases between.

In its sample, this clonotype is medium-sized. The genes are TRBV19 and TRBJ2-2; D unclear. The length of the CDR3 is 14 residues. Per germline, CDR1 LNHDA and CDR2 SQIVND (reference sequence). V lost 3 bases and J lost 2, with 7 bases in between. The CDR3 protein is CASSIRANTGELFF. In nucleotides, the CDR3 is TGTGCCAGTAGTATCCGGGCAAACACCGGGGAGCTGTTTTTT.

This clonotype is labeled medium-sized (0.01 to 0.1%). The chain links TRBV20-1 to TRBJ2-1; 9 bases agree with TRBD2. From germline, CDR1 is DFQATT and CDR2 SNEGSKA (reference sequence). The CDR3 runs 15 residues. Trimming took 1 base from V and 4 from J; bases not matched to a gene: 5. In DNA, the CDR3 is TGCAGTGCTAGAGTAGCGGGAGCGGCTTACAATGAGCAGTTCTTC. Protein sequence: CSARVAGAAYNEQFF.

This chain uses TRBV13 with TRBJ2-4; 9 positions agree with TRBD2. V lost 3 bases to trimming and J lost 1 base; unmatched junction nucleotides: 7. The germline gives CDR1 PRHDT, CDR2 FYEKMQ (reference sequence). This CDR3 contains 17 residues. CDR3 in amino acids: CASSFGSGGPAKNIQYF. The CDR3 nucleotides read TGTGCCAGCAGCTTCGGTAGCGGGGGACCCGCCAAAAACATTCAGTACTTC. Full variable domain (rest looked up from reference TRBV13 and TRBJ2-4): AAGVIQSPRHLIKEKRETATLKCYPIPRHDTVYWYQQGPGQDPQFLISFYEKMQSDKGSIPDRFSAQQFSDYHSELNMSSLELGDSALYFCASSFGSGGPAKNIQYFGAGTRLSVL.

A few counts support this clonotype. The rearrangement uses TRBV10-3 and TRBJ2-2; the match to TRBD2 covers 7 bases. V lost 5 bases, J lost 4 bases, and 7 bases stayed unmatched. CDR1 and CDR2 (germline): ENHRY, SYGVKD. The CDR3 is 15 amino acids. The DNA for the CDR3 is TGTGCCATCAGTTCCGGGACTACCTTCACCGGGGAGCTGTTTTTT. Protein sequence: CAISSGTTFTGELFF.

This clonotype was found many times. CDR3 bases: TGTGCCAGCAGTTTAACGGCGGGAGGGGGCCAAGAGACCCAGTACTTC. Its translation: CASSLTAGGGQETQYF. The chain carries TRBV28 and TRBJ2-5; TRBD2 matches at 9 bases. Per germline, CDR1 MDHEN and CDR2 SYDVKM. J lost 1 base, V lost 2 bases, and 5 bases had no gene match. This CDR3 has 16 amino acids.

Within the sample, this clonotype is medium-sized. Here the CDR3 DNA reads TGTGCCAGCAGCTTATTCCTAGGAGGGACCCAAGAGACCCAGTACTTC. Amino acid sequence: CASSLFLGGTQETQYF. The rearrangement links TRBV7-2 to TRBJ2-5; D possibly corresponds to TRBD2 (6 bases). Trimming pared 2 bases from V and 1 base from J, leaving 14 bases between. Germline CDR1 SGHTA, CDR2 FQGNSA. The CDR3 is made up of 16 amino acids.

This clonotype was recorded at least ten times. The chain recombines TRBV29-1 with TRBJ2-1; D remains unclear. CDR3 length: 13 residues. CDR1 is SQVTM, CDR2 ANQGSEA, per germline. V was trimmed by 1 base and J by 9 bases, leaving 13 bases between them. CDR3 residues: CSVEVSSGTEQFF. In nucleotides, the CDR3 is TGCAGCGTTGAAGTATCGTCAGGCACTGAGCAGTTCTTC.

Relative to its sample, this clonotype is medium-sized. This sequence joins TRBV18 and TRBJ1-5, with D tentatively TRBD1 (5 bases). CDR3 length equals 14 residues. Germline CDR1 and CDR2: KGHSH and LQKENI. The ends were cut back, 4 bases at V and 4 bases at J, with 11 bases in the middle. The CDR3 sequence is CASSRSGMNQPQHF. CDR3 bases: TGTGCCAGCTCACGGTCAGGGATGAATCAGCCCCAGCATTTT.

This clonotype is medium-sized (0.01 to 0.1%) within its sample. The J gene is TRBJ2-1, the V gene TRBV11-2, with D unresolved. Germline V CDR1 and CDR2: SGHAT, FQNNGV. This CDR3 is built from 11 residues. Trimming removed 1 base from V and 6 bases from J, with 1 base in between. In DNA form, the CDR3 reads TGTGCCAGCAGCTTAGCCAATGAGCAGTTCTTC. Protein product: CASSLANEQFF.

In this sample, this clonotype turned up many times. The chain uses TRBV23-1 and TRBJ1-4; the D gene is possibly TRBD1 (5 bases). TRBV23-1 is reported as an ORF; its role is uncertain. V was cut by 5 bases and J by 8 bases, with 15 bases left in between. The CDR3 consists of 14 residues. CDR3 DNA: TGCGCCAGCAGTTTTCAGGGTGATCAGGAAAAACTGTTTTTT. Amino acid sequence: CASSFQGDQEKLFF.

This clonotype showed up many times. The V call is TRBV7-2, the J call TRBJ2-1; TRBD2 agrees at 10 bases. Germline values: CDR1 SGHTA, CDR2 FQGNSA. The CDR3 loop spans 14 amino acids. With V trimmed by 2 bases and J by 9 bases, 4 bases remained unmatched. The CDR3 spells CASSLRLAGVEQFF. CDR3 DNA: TGTGCCAGCAGCTTAAGGCTAGCGGGAGTTGAGCAGTTCTTC.

By its share, this clonotype is medium-sized. V is TRBV7-2 and J is TRBJ2-7; 8 bases are a match to TRBD1. Per germline, CDR1 SGHTA and CDR2 FQGNSA. J was trimmed by 3 bases and V by 6 bases; bases with no gene match: 16. The CDR3 extends over 17 amino acids. The CDR3 here is CASSPRPGQGSNYEQYF. The CDR3 DNA sequence: TGTGCCAGCAGTCCCCGTCCTGGACAGGGCTCGAACTACGAGCAGTACTTC.

This clonotype was detected many times. This chain links TRBV3-1 with TRBJ2-7, with D perhaps assigned TRBD1 or TRBD2 (6 bases each). The CDR3 runs to 17 residues. V shed 1 base and J shed 2 bases, with 18 bases lying between them. Germline V lookup: CDR1 LGHDT, CDR2 YNNKEL (reference sequence). CDR3 sequence: CASSQGRGSAHTYEQYF. In nucleotides, the CDR3 is TGTGCCAGCAGCCAAGGGAGGGGGTCGGCCCATACCTACGAGCAGTACTTC.

In its sample, this clonotype ranks as medium-sized. The V call is TRBV7-2, the J call TRBJ2-2; the D is unclear. V shed 6 bases and J shed 1 base, with 0 bases lying between them. Per germline, CDR1 SGHTA and CDR2 FQGNSA. This CDR3 is built from 11 residues. For the CDR3, the DNA is TGTGCCAGCAGGAACACCGGGGAGCTGTTTTTT. Amino acids: CASRNTGELFF.

By share, this clonotype ranks as medium-sized. The chain is built from TRBV24-1 and TRBJ2-3, with 7 bases matching TRBD1. V dropped 9 bases and J dropped 0; count of bases not matched to a gene: 2. Germline V gene sequence: CDR1 KGHDR, CDR2 SFDVKD. The CDR3 is 13 residues long. This CDR3 reads CATGQESTDTQYF. As DNA, the CDR3 is TGTGCCACCGGACAGGAGAGCACAGATACGCAGTATTTT.

This clonotype is medium-sized (0.01 to 0.1%) by share. The chain has TRBV7-2 and TRBJ2-3, with 9 bases identical to TRBD1. Germline CDR1 SGHTA, CDR2 FQGNSA. The CDR3 has 16 amino acids. J gave up 0 bases and V 5 bases, and 6 bases lay outside the gene matches. The CDR3 DNA sequence: TGTGCCAGCAGCCCCCGACAGGGGGGGAGCACAGATACGCAGTATTTT. Amino acid sequence: CASSPRQGGSTDTQYF.